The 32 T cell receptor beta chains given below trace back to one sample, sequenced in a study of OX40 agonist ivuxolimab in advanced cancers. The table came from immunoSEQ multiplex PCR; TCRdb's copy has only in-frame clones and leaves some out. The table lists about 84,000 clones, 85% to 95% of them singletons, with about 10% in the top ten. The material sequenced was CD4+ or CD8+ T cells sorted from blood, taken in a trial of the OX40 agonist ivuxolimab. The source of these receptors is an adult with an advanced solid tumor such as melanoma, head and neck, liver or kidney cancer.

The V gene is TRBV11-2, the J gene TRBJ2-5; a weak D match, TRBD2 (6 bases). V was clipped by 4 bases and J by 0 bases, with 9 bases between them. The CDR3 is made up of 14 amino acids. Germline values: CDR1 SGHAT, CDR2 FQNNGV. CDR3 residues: CASSWEVDQETQYF. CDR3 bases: TGTGCCAGCAGCTGGGAGGTAGACCAAGAGACCCAGTACTTC.

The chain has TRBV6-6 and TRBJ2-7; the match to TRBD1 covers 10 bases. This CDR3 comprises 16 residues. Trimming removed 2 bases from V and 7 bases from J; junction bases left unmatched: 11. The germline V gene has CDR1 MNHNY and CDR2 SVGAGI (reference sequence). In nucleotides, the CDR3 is TGTGCCAGCAGTTACCCACGACAGGGGGCTGAGTTAGAGCAGTACTTC. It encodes CASSYPRQGAELEQYF.

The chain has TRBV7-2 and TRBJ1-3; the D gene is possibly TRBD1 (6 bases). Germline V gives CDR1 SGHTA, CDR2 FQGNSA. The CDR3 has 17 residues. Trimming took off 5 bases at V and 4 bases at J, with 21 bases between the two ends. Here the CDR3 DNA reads TGTGCCAGCAGCCCCTCCGGGACATTATCGCTCGGAAACACCATATATTTT. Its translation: CASSPSGTLSLGNTIYF. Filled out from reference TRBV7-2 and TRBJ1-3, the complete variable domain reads GAGVSQSPSNKVTEKGKDVELRCDPISGHTALYWYRQSLGQGLEFLIYFQGNSAPDKSGLPSDRFSAERTGGSVSTLTIQRTQQEDSAVYLCASSPSGTLSLGNTIYFGEGSWLTVV.

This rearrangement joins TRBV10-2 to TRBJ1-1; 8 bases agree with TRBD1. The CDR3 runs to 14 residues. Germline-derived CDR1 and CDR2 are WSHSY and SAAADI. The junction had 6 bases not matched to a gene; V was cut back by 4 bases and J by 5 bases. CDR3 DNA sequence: TGCGCCAGCAGTGGTTGGACAGGGAGGACTGAAGCTTTCTTT. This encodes CASSGWTGRTEAFF.

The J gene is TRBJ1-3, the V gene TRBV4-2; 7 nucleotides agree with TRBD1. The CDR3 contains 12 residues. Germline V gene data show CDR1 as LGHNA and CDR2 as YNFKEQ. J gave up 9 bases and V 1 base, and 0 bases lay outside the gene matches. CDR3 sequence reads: CASSQGTGTIYF. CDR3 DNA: TGTGCCAGCAGCCAAGGGACAGGCACCATATATTTT.

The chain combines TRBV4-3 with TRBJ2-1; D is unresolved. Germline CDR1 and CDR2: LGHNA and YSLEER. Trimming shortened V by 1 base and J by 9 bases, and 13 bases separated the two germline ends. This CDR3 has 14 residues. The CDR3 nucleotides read TGCGCCAGCAGCCAAGGATCCTATCGGGCTGAGCAGTTCTTC. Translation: CASSQGSYRAEQFF.

CDR3 protein: CASSQDGDTQYF. The CDR3 coding sequence is TGTGCCAGCAGCCAAGACGGAGATACGCAGTATTTT. The rearrangement links TRBV4-2 to TRBJ2-3; no definite D call. The CDR3 is 12 amino acids. V lost 0 bases and J 5 bases, leaving 3 bases between the germline ends. In germline, CDR1 is LGHNA, CDR2 YNFKEQ.

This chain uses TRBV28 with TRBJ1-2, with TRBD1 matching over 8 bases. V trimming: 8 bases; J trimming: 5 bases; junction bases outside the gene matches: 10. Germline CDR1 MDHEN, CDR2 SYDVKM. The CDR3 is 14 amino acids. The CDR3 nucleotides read TGTGCCAGCTCCGCCATGACAGGGGAGTATGGCTACACCTTC. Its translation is CASSAMTGEYGYTF.

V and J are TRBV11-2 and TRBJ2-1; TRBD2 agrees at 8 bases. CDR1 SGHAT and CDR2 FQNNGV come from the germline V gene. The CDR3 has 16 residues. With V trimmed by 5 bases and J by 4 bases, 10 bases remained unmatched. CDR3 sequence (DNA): TGTGCCAGCAGCCTCCCCCGGGAGGGGGGGTACAATGAGCAGTTCTTC. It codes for CASSLPREGGYNEQFF. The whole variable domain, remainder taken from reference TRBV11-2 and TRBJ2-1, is EAGVAQSPRYKIIEKRQSVAFWCNPISGHATLYWYQQILGQGPKLLIQFQNNGVVDDSQLPKDRFSAERLKGVDSTLKIQPAKLEDSAVYLCASSLPREGGYNEQFFGPGTRLTVL.

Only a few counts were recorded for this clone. The CDR3 spells CASSVDITGMNTEAFF. CDR3 bases: TGTGCCAGCAGCGTAGATATAACAGGGATGAACACTGAAGCTTTCTTT. This rearrangement joins TRBV9 to TRBJ1-1; possibly TRBD1 for D (6 bases). V was cut by 0 bases and J by 0 bases, with 12 bases left in between. Germline CDR1 reads SGDLS; CDR2 reads YYNGEE. This CDR3 comprises 16 residues.

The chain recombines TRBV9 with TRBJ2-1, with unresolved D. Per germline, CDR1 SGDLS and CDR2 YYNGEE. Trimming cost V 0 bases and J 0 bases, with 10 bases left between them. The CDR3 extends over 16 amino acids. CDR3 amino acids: CASSVEFASSYNEQFF. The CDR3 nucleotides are TGTGCCAGCAGCGTAGAATTTGCGAGCTCCTACAATGAGCAGTTCTTC.

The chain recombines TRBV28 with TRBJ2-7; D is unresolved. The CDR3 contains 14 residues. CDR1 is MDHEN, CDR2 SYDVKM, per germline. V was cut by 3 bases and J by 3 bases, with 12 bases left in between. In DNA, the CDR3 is TGTGCCAGCAGTTTCGGACGGGTCGACTACGAGCAGTACTTC. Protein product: CASSFGRVDYEQYF.

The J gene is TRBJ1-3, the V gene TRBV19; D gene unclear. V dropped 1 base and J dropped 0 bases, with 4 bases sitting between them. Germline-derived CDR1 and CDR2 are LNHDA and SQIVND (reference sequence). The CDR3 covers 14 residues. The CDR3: CASSIGSSGNTIYF. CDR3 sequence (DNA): TGTGCCAGTAGTATAGGCAGCTCTGGAAACACCATATATTTT.

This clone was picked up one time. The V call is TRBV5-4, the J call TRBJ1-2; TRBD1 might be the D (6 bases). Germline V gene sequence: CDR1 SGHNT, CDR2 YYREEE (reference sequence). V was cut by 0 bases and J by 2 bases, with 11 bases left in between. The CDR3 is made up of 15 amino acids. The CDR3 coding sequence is TGTGCCAGCAGCTTGGGGGCAGGGGAAAACTATGGCTACACCTTC. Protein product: CASSLGAGENYGYTF.

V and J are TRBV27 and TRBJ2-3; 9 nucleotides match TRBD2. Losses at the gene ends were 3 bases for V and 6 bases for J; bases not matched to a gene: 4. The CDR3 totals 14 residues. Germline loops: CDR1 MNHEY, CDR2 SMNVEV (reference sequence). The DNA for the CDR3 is TGTGCCAGCAGTTTCGGACTAGCGAGCGATACGCAGTATTTT. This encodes CASSFGLASDTQYF.

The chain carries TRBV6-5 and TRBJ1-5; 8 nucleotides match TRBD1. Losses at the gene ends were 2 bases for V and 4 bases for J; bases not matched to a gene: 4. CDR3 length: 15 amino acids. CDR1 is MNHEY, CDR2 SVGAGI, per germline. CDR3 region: CASSYGTGLNQPQHF. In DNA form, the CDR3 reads TGTGCCAGCAGTTACGGGACAGGTCTAAATCAGCCCCAGCATTTT.

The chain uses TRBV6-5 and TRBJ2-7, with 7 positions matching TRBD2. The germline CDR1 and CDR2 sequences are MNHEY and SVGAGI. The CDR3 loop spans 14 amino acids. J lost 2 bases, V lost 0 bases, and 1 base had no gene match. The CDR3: CASSYSAGAYEQYF. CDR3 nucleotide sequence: TGTGCCAGCAGTTACTCTGCGGGGGCCTACGAGCAGTACTTC.

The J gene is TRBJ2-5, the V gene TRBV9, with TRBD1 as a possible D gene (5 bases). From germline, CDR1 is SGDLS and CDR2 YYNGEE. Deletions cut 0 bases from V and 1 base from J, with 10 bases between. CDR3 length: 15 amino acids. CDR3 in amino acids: CASSVEGNSQETQYF. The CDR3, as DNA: TGTGCCAGCAGCGTAGAGGGGAATTCCCAAGAGACCCAGTACTTC.

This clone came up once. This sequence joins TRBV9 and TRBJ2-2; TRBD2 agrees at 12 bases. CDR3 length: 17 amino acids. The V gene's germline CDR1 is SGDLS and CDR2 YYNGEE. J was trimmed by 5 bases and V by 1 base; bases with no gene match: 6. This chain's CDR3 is CASSVPSGRAGTGELFF. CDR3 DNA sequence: TGTGCCAGCAGCGTACCTAGCGGGAGGGCCGGGACCGGGGAGCTGTTTTTT.

CDR3 nucleotide sequence: TGTGCCATCAGTGTCGATCTAGCGGGAACCTTAGCCAAAAACATTCAGTACTTC. It yields the protein CAISVDLAGTLAKNIQYF. The rearrangement uses TRBV10-3 and TRBJ2-4; TRBD2 agrees at 9 bases. V shed 4 bases, J shed 0 bases, and the junction held 10 bases outside the gene matches. Germline CDR1 ENHRY, CDR2 SYGVKD. The CDR3 has 18 amino acids.

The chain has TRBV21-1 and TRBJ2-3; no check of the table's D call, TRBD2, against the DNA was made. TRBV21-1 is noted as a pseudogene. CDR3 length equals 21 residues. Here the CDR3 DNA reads TGTGCCAGATCGGATGGCAGGAGGCTAGCGGGAGGGCCTTCGGGCACAGATACGCAGTATTTT. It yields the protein CARSDGRRLAGGPSGTDTQYF.

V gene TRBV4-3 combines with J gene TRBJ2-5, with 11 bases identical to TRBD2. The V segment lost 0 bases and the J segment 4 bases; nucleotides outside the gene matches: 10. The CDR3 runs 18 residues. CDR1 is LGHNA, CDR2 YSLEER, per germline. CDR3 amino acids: CASSQEGTSGMGVETQYF. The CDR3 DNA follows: TGCGCCAGCAGCCAAGAAGGGACTAGCGGAATGGGGGTAGAGACCCAGTACTTC.

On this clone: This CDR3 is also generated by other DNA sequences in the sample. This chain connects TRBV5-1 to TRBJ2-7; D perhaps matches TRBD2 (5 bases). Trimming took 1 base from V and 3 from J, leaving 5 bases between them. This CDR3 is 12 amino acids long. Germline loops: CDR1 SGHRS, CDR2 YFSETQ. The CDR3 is CASSLRGYEQYF. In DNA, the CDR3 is TGCGCCAGCAGCTTGCGGGGCTACGAGCAGTACTTC. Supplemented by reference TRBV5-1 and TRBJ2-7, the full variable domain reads KAGVTQTPRYLIKTRGQQVTLSCSPISGHRSVSWYQQTPGQGLQFLFEYFSETQRNKGNFPGRFSGRQFSNSRSEMNVSTLELGDSALYLCASSLRGYEQYFGPGTRLTVT.

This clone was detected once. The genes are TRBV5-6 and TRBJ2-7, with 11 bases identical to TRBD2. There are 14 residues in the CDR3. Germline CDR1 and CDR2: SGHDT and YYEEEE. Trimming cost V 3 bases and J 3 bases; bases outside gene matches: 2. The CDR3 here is CASSYGTSGYEQYF. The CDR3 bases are TGTGCCAGCAGCTACGGGACTAGCGGCTACGAGCAGTACTTC.

The CDR3 DNA reads TGTGCCAGCAGCGCTGGGGGGAACCAAGAGACCCAGTACTTC. Translated: CASSAGGNQETQYF. The chain joins TRBV9 to TRBJ2-5; tentatively, D is TRBD2 (6 bases). Germline values: CDR1 SGDLS, CDR2 YYNGEE. The CDR3 extends over 14 amino acids. V was cut by 3 bases and J by 0 bases, with 9 bases left in between.

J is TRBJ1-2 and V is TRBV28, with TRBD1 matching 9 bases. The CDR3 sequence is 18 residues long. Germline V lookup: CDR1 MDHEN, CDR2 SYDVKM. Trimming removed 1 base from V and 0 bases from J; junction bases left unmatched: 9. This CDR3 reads CASSLYPGQGFSNYGYTF. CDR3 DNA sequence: TGTGCCAGCAGTTTATATCCGGGACAGGGATTTTCTAACTATGGCTACACCTTC.

In DNA, the CDR3 is TGTGCCAGCAGGGCTCTGCGGGGCGGGAGTACCGACGAGCAGTACTTC. Translation: CASRALRGGSTDEQYF. J is TRBJ2-7 and V is TRBV2; 7 bases align to TRBD2. Trimming removed 6 bases from V and 5 bases from J; junction bases left unmatched: 16. This CDR3 has 16 residues. In germline, CDR1 is SNHLY, CDR2 FYNNEI.

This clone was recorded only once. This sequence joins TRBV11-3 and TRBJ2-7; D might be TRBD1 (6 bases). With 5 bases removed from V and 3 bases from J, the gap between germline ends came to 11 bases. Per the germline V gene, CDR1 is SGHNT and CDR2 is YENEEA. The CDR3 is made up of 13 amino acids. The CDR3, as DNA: TGTGCCAGCAGCCCGGACAGTTACTACGAGCAGTACTTC. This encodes CASSPDSYYEQYF.

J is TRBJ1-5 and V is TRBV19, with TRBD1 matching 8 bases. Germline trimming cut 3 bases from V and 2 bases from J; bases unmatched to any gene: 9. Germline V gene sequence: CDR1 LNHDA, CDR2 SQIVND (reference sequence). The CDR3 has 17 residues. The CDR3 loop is CASSIRTGGYGNQPQHF. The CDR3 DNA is TGTGCCAGTAGTATCCGAACAGGGGGGTATGGCAATCAGCCCCAGCATTTT.

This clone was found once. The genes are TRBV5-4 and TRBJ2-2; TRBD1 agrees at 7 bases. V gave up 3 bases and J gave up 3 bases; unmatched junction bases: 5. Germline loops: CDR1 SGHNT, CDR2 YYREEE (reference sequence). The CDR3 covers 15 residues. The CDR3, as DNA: TGTGCCAGCAGCTCAGGGGGACACTACACCGGGGAGCTGTTTTTT. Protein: CASSSGGHYTGELFF.

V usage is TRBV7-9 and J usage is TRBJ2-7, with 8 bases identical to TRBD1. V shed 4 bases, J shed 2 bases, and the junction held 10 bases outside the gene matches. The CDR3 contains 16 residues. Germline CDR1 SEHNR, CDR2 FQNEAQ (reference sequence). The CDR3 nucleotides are TGTGCCAGCAGCTCTACTTCAGGGGGCTATCCCTACGAGCAGTACTTC. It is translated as CASSSTSGGYPYEQYF.

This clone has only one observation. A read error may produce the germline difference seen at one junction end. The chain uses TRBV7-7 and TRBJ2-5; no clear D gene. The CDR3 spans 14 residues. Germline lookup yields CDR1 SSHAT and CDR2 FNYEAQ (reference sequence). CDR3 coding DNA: TGTGCTAGCAGCCCAAGGACGGCCCAAGAGACCCAGTACTTC. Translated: CASSPRTAQETQYF.